This T cell receptor (beta chain) is drawn from a study of CD8 T cells in ankylosing spondylitis. Overall study findings and caveats: Reported data indicate significant enrichment of disease-linked clones within matched ankylosing spondylitis synovial fluid. The study identified a TCR beta motif of about eight highly homologous variants that appeared characteristic of ankylosing spondylitis blood.

Trimming at V came to 4 bases and at J to 10 bases, leaving 6 bases not matched to a gene. The CDR3 is 14 amino acids. This clonotype was seen more than once but under ten times. No antigen is known for it. Molecular-barcoded quantitative 5'-RACE produced these TCR beta libraries. TCRdb reprocessed the 5' RACE reads via MiXCR and lists one record per CDR3 protein. This table has around 770,000 distinct CDR3 sequences, 10% to 15% appearing once. The source of this sequence is a male donor with ankylosing spondylitis. The material sequenced was blood, either unsorted or a sorted T cell fraction (not recorded which). The chain links TRBV12-3 or TRBV12-4 to TRBJ1-6, with TRBD1 identical over 8 bases. The CDR3 here is CASSYTGGWSPLHF. The CDR3 DNA follows: TGTGCCAGCAGTTACACAGGGGGGTGGTCACCCCTCCACTTT.